This passage covers 6 T cell receptor beta chains from one sample sequenced in a study of cytomegalovirus exposure and HLA in healthy donors (dated by TCRdb to about 2017). The library was prepared using the immunoSEQ multiplex PCR assay. A mixture of 60 forward primers for TCR Vbeta segments and 13 reverse primers for TCR Jbeta segments was used in the multiplex PCR. TCRdb stores this immuneACCESS table with in-frame sequences only. Part of the clones is absent; in the studies checked, under half of the shortfall reflects unresolved V genes, and no reason is known for the rest. The sample records fewer than 200,000 clones, around a tenth of which are singletons. The ten largest clones represent 1% to 1.5% of the sample. Sequenced material: PBMCs. These receptors were taken from a woman aged 25 to 39 in good health and CMV-seropositive.

The V and J genes are TRBV25-1 and TRBJ2-5; TRBD2 matches at 10 bases. The J call is uncertain, as TRBJ2-7 better fits the DNA end. The CDR3 extends over 15 amino acids. In germline, CDR1 is MGHDK, CDR2 SYGVNS. The CDR3 is CASSESLAGAYEQYF. The CDR3 DNA reads TGTGCCAGCAGTGAATCCCTAGCGGGAGCCTACGAGCAGTACTTC.

This sequence joins TRBV6-1 and TRBJ2-1; 7 bases match TRBD2. The CDR3 has 14 amino acids. V lost 4 bases and J lost 4; bases outside the gene matches: 4. The germline gives CDR1 MNHNS, CDR2 SASEGT. CDR3 region: CASSGGLLYNEQFF. In nucleotides, the CDR3 is TGTGCCAGCAGTGGGGGACTACTTTACAATGAGCAGTTCTTC.

This clone was counted between two and nine times. The V and J genes are TRBV7-2 and TRBJ1-4; the match to TRBD1 covers 8 bases. Germline loops: CDR1 SGHTA, CDR2 FQGNSA. This CDR3 comprises 14 residues. The trim removed 8 bases at V and 7 bases at J, leaving 9 bases unmatched. CDR3 nucleotide sequence: TGTGCCAGCGCCGGAGGACAGGGCAGTGAAAAACTGTTTTTT. Translating it yields CASAGGQGSEKLFF.

The gene calls are TRBV19 and TRBJ1-3; possible D gene TRBD1, 5 bases. CDR3 length: 15 residues. Germline V lookup: CDR1 LNHDA, CDR2 SQIVND (reference sequence). The V gene lost 7 bases and the J gene lost 0 bases, with 13 bases spanning the gap. This CDR3 is CASTLGDSSGNTIYF. The CDR3 coding sequence is TGTGCCAGTACCCTGGGGGACTCCTCTGGAAACACCATATATTTT.

The J gene is TRBJ1-6, the V gene TRBV4-1; maybe TRBD1 (5 bases). The CDR3 length is 14 residues. Germline CDR1 MGHRA, CDR2 YSYEKL. Deletions cut 1 base from V and 9 bases from J, with 10 bases between. For the CDR3, the DNA is TGCGCCAGCAGCCAAGCACAGGTCGGTTCACCCCTCCACTTT. Amino acid sequence: CASSQAQVGSPLHF.

The chain combines TRBV9 with TRBJ2-1, with TRBD2 matching 13 bases. Trimming at V came to 3 bases and at J to 9 bases, leaving 6 bases not matched to a gene. Per the germline V gene, CDR1 is SGDLS and CDR2 is YYNGEE. The CDR3 contains 15 residues. This CDR3 reads CASSAGLAGAGEQFF. For the CDR3, the DNA is TGTGCCAGCAGCGCCGGACTAGCGGGAGCTGGTGAGCAGTTCTTC.